This paragraph covers one T cell receptor (beta chain) sequence. This sample is part of a study of blood T cell repertoires in COVID-19. Study in general: Specimens from acute and convalescent COVID-19 originated in the United States, Italy and Spain.

Germline V lookup: CDR1 GTSNPN, CDR2 SVGIG (reference sequence). The V end was cut by 1 base, the J end by 8 bases, with 14 bases between. This CDR3 region has 13 residues. This table comes from immunoSEQ multiplex PCR, and its TCRdb copy is limited to in-frame clones, with some not included. In the table there are approximately 140,000 clones, over 65% of which are singletons. This sequence joins TRBV30 and TRBJ1-2; D might be TRBD1 (5 bases). Sequenced material: peripheral blood. The TCR comes from a man in his 70s with acute or convalescent COVID-19. The CDR3 here is CAWSEGQLRGYTF. CDR3 nucleotides: TGTGCCTGGAGTGAGGGGCAGCTTCGGGGCTACACCTTC.